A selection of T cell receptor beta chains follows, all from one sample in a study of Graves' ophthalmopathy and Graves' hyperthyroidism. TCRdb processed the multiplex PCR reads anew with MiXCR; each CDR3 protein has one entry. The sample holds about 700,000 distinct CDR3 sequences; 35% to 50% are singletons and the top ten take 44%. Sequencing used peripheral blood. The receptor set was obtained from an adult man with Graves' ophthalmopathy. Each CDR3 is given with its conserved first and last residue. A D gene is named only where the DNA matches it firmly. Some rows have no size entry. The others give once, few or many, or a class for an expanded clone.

CDR3 protein: CASSIGRETEQFF
CDR3 DNA: TGTGCCAGTAGTATAGGACGGGAGACGGAGCAGTTCTTC
clone size: once
D gene: .
J gene: TRBJ2-1
V gene: TRBV19

CDR3 protein: CASSLGRAQNTGELFF
CDR3 DNA: TGCGCCAGCAGCTTGGGAAGGGCCCAGAACACCGGGGAGCTGTTTTTT
clone size: .
D gene: .
J gene: TRBJ2-2
V gene: TRBV7-9

CDR3 protein: CSASVVETEAFF
CDR3 DNA: TGCAGTGCTAGTGTCGTGGAGACTGAAGCTTTCTTT
clone size: many
D gene: .
J gene: TRBJ1-1
V gene: TRBV20-1

CDR3 protein: CASSYRDSPLHF
CDR3 DNA: TGTGCCAGCAGTTACAGGGATTCACCCCTCCACTTT
clone size: many
D gene: .
J gene: TRBJ1-6
V gene: TRBV6-6

CDR3 protein: CASSLNANLEGTGYTF
CDR3 DNA: TGTGCCAGCAGCTTAAATGCGAATTTGGAGGGTACGGGCTACACCTTC
clone size: many
D gene: .
J gene: TRBJ1-2
V gene: TRBV7-9

CDR3 protein: CASSPQSWGEQYF
CDR3 DNA: TGTGCCAGCAGCCCCCAGTCGTGGGGCGAGCAGTACTTC
clone size: few
D gene: .
J gene: TRBJ2-7
V gene: TRBV10-3

CDR3 protein: CASGGQSSYNEQFF
CDR3 DNA: TGTGCCAGCGGCGGACAGAGCTCCTACAATGAGCAGTTCTTC
clone size: .
D gene: .
J gene: TRBJ2-1
V gene: TRBV2

CDR3 protein: CASSLRQGAIGELFF
CDR3 DNA: TGCGCCAGCAGCCTCCGACAGGGGGCAATAGGGGAGCTGTTTTTT
clone size: .
D gene: TRBD1
J gene: TRBJ2-2
V gene: TRBV4-1

CDR3 protein: CASSLELAGGLANTGELFF
CDR3 DNA: TGTGCCAGCAGCTTGGAACTAGCGGGGGGTCTCGCGAACACCGGGGAGCTGTTTTTT
clone size: .
D gene: TRBD2
J gene: TRBJ2-2
V gene: TRBV7-2

CDR3 protein: CASSLARGGQETQYF
CDR3 DNA: TGTGCCAGCAGCTTAGCTCGAGGGGGCCAAGAGACCCAGTACTTC
clone size: many
D gene: .
J gene: TRBJ2-5
V gene: TRBV11-2

CDR3 protein: CASSLDGVYGYTF
CDR3 DNA: TGCGCCAGCAGCTTGGACGGGGTCTATGGCTACACCTTC
clone size: .
D gene: .
J gene: TRBJ1-2
V gene: TRBV5-1

CDR3 protein: CASSLVPDRDYEQYF
CDR3 DNA: TGTGCCAGCAGCTTAGTTCCGGACAGGGACTACGAGCAGTACTTC
clone size: many
D gene: TRBD1
J gene: TRBJ2-7
V gene: TRBV7-9

CDR3 protein: CAISESNTETYGYTF
CDR3 DNA: TGTGCCATCAGTGAGTCTAATACAGAAACTTATGGCTACACCTTC
clone size: many
D gene: .
J gene: TRBJ1-2
V gene: TRBV10-3

CDR3 protein: CASSPTLRGTEAFF
CDR3 DNA: TGTGCCAGCAGCCCCACTTTAAGGGGCACTGAAGCTTTCTTT
clone size: .
D gene: .
J gene: TRBJ1-1
V gene: TRBV7-9

CDR3 protein: CASSSGQVAAGELFF
CDR3 DNA: TGTGCCAGCAGCTCAGGACAGGTAGCAGCGGGGGAGCTGTTTTTT
clone size: few
D gene: TRBD1
J gene: TRBJ2-2
V gene: TRBV7-9

CDR3 protein: CASSRGRPNTGELFF
CDR3 DNA: TGTGCCAGCAGTCGCGGGAGACCAAACACCGGGGAGCTGTTTTTT
clone size: .
D gene: TRBD2
J gene: TRBJ2-2
V gene: TRBV7-9

CDR3 protein: CASSYAGGGGETQYF
CDR3 DNA: TGTGCCAGCAGTTACGCTGGCGGAGGGGGGGAGACCCAGTACTTC
clone size: .
D gene: .
J gene: TRBJ2-5
V gene: TRBV10-3

CDR3 protein: CASSLFAGRAPEQYF
CDR3 DNA: TGTGCCAGCAGCTTATTTGCCGGGAGGGCTCCCGAGCAGTACTTC
clone size: .
D gene: TRBD2
J gene: TRBJ2-7
V gene: TRBV7-2

CDR3 protein: CSARVSRGNSYEQYF
CDR3 DNA: TGCAGTGCTAGAGTGTCCCGGGGGAACTCCTACGAGCAGTACTTC
clone size: .
D gene: .
J gene: TRBJ2-7
V gene: TRBV20-1

CDR3 protein: CASSSIGQLSNQPQHF
CDR3 DNA: TGTGCCAGCAGTTCCATCGGACAGCTTAGCAATCAGCCCCAGCATTTT
clone size: few
D gene: .
J gene: TRBJ1-5
V gene: TRBV12-3/TRBV12-4

CDR3 protein: CASSHGAGGAYEQYF
CDR3 DNA: TGTGCCAGCAGCCACGGGGCGGGGGGAGCCTACGAGCAGTACTTC
clone size: .
D gene: TRBD2
J gene: TRBJ2-7
V gene: TRBV11-1

CDR3 protein: CASSLYDPRTYGYTF
CDR3 DNA: TGTGCCAGCAGCTTATACGATCCGAGGACCTATGGCTACACCTTC
clone size: many
D gene: .
J gene: TRBJ1-2
V gene: TRBV7-9

CDR3 protein: CASSSYLGDYTF
CDR3 DNA: TGTGCCAGCAGCTCCTACCTTGGTGACTACACCTTC
clone size: few
D gene: .
J gene: TRBJ1-2
V gene: TRBV7-2

CDR3 protein: CASSLTPLPGPSYEQYF
CDR3 DNA: TGTGCCAGCAGCTTAACCCCCCTTCCGGGCCCATCTTACGAGCAGTACTTC
clone size: .
D gene: .
J gene: TRBJ2-7
V gene: TRBV2

CDR3 protein: CASSSQQGRRDSGNTIYF
CDR3 DNA: TGTGCCAGCAGCTCCCAACAGGGCAGGCGAGACTCTGGAAACACCATATATTTT
clone size: .
D gene: .
J gene: TRBJ1-3
V gene: TRBV11-2

CDR3 protein: CASSPSFEQYF
CDR3 DNA: TGTGCCAGCAGCCCTAGCTTCGAGCAGTACTTC
clone size: few
D gene: .
J gene: TRBJ2-7
V gene: TRBV10-3

CDR3 protein: CASSFPGGHSNTEAFF
CDR3 DNA: TGTGCCAGCAGCTTCCCAGGAGGACACTCGAACACTGAAGCTTTCTTT
clone size: many
D gene: .
J gene: TRBJ1-1
V gene: TRBV11-2

CDR3 protein: CSVGGARNEKLFF
CDR3 DNA: TGCAGCGTTGGGGGGGCCCGTAATGAAAAACTGTTTTTT
clone size: many
D gene: .
J gene: TRBJ1-4
V gene: TRBV29-1

CDR3 protein: CASGRTGNTEAFF
CDR3 DNA: TGTGCCAGCGGCCGGACAGGGAACACTGAAGCTTTCTTT
clone size: .
D gene: TRBD1
J gene: TRBJ1-1
V gene: TRBV2

CDR3 protein: CASSLTIGNTIYF
CDR3 DNA: TGTGCCAGCAGCCTTACGATTGGAAACACCATATATTTT
clone size: .
D gene: .
J gene: TRBJ1-3
V gene: TRBV25-1

CDR3 protein: CASSPLWTGTYEKLFF
CDR3 DNA: TGTGCCAGCAGTCCGCTCTGGACAGGGACATACGAAAAACTGTTTTTT
clone size: .
D gene: TRBD1
J gene: TRBJ1-4
V gene: TRBV10-3

CDR3 protein: CASKETGSFTNTGELFF
CDR3 DNA: TGTGCTAGCAAAGAGACAGGGTCCTTTACGAACACCGGGGAGCTGTTTTTT
clone size: .
D gene: TRBD1
J gene: TRBJ2-2
V gene: TRBV7-6

CDR3 protein: CSVKVGGGPQETQYF
CDR3 DNA: TGCAGCGTCAAGGTCGGGGGAGGGCCTCAAGAGACCCAGTACTTC
clone size: .
D gene: TRBD2
J gene: TRBJ2-5
V gene: TRBV29-1

CDR3 protein: CTISVRTGGADGYTF
CDR3 DNA: TGCACCATCAGTGTCCGGACAGGGGGCGCAGATGGCTACACCTTC
clone size: .
D gene: TRBD1
J gene: TRBJ1-2
V gene: TRBV10-1

CDR3 protein: CASSPTTETRIESHNSPLHF
CDR3 DNA: TGTGCCAGCAGCCCCACAACAGAAACCAGGATCGAGTCCCATAATTCACCCCTCCACTTT
clone size: many
D gene: .
J gene: TRBJ1-6
V gene: TRBV7-3

CDR3 protein: CASSLETGSYYGYTF
CDR3 DNA: TGCGCCAGCAGCTTGGAAACCGGGTCGTACTATGGCTACACCTTC
clone size: few
D gene: .
J gene: TRBJ1-2
V gene: TRBV5-1

CDR3 protein: CSAPWEGVENGNGYTF
CDR3 DNA: TGCAGTGCACCCTGGGAAGGGGTCGAGAACGGGAATGGCTACACCTTC
clone size: few
D gene: .
J gene: TRBJ1-2
V gene: TRBV20-1

CDR3 protein: CASSETRTSGNTIYF
CDR3 DNA: TGTGCCAGCAGTGAGACGCGTACCTCTGGAAACACCATATATTTT
clone size: many
D gene: .
J gene: TRBJ1-3
V gene: TRBV2

CDR3 protein: CASSLWASGGNEQYF
CDR3 DNA: TGTGCCAGCAGCTTATGGGCTAGCGGGGGAAATGAGCAGTACTTC
clone size: .
D gene: TRBD2
J gene: TRBJ2-7
V gene: TRBV7-8

CDR3 protein: CASSISVGDNYEQYF
CDR3 DNA: TGTGCCAGTAGTATATCAGTGGGCGACAACTACGAGCAGTACTTC
clone size: .
D gene: .
J gene: TRBJ2-7
V gene: TRBV19

CDR3 protein: CASSARAYEQYF
CDR3 DNA: TGTGCCAGCAGTGCACGGGCCTACGAGCAGTACTTC
clone size: .
D gene: .
J gene: TRBJ2-7
V gene: TRBV10-3

CDR3 protein: CASSAPGRRSREGNTGELFF
CDR3 DNA: TGTGCCAGCAGCGCCCCCGGACGGCGGTCGCGGGAGGGGAACACCGGGGAGCTGTTTTTT
clone size: .
D gene: TRBD2
J gene: TRBJ2-2
V gene: TRBV7-6

CDR3 protein: CASSLNVLDYGYTF
CDR3 DNA: TGTGCCAGCAGTTTGAACGTTCTGGACTATGGCTACACCTTC
clone size: few
D gene: .
J gene: TRBJ1-2
V gene: TRBV12-3/TRBV12-4

CDR3 protein: CASSQGRAAGVAEAFF
CDR3 DNA: TGTGCCAGCAGCCAAGGTCGGGCAGCCGGGGTTGCTGAAGCTTTCTTT
clone size: .
D gene: .
J gene: TRBJ1-1
V gene: TRBV10-3

CDR3 protein: CASRSGLDTGELFF
CDR3 DNA: TGTGCCAGCAGGTCAGGGCTGGACACCGGGGAGCTGTTTTTT
clone size: .
D gene: .
J gene: TRBJ2-2
V gene: TRBV12-3/TRBV12-4

CDR3 protein: CASSSSIKGAYEQYF
CDR3 DNA: TGTGCCAGCAGCTCCTCCATCAAGGGGGCTTACGAGCAGTACTTC
clone size: many
D gene: TRBD1
J gene: TRBJ2-7
V gene: TRBV7-9

CDR3 protein: CSATDPMVGTYEQYF
CDR3 DNA: TGCAGTGCTACTGACCCTATGGTGGGTACCTACGAGCAGTACTTC
clone size: few
D gene: .
J gene: TRBJ2-7
V gene: TRBV20-1

CDR3 protein: CASSRTQGETQYF
CDR3 DNA: TGTGCCAGCAGCCGGACTCAGGGAGAGACCCAGTACTTC
clone size: .
D gene: .
J gene: TRBJ2-5
V gene: TRBV7-3

CDR3 protein: CASSPDPGETQYF
CDR3 DNA: TGTGCCAGCAGCCCTGACCCTGGGGAGACCCAGTACTTC
clone size: .
D gene: .
J gene: TRBJ2-5
V gene: TRBV7-2

CDR3 protein: CASSIRRTEAFF
CDR3 DNA: TGTGCCAGTAGTATTCGGCGGACTGAAGCTTTCTTT
clone size: .
D gene: .
J gene: TRBJ1-1
V gene: TRBV19

CDR3 protein: CASSDGQGRNENYGYTF
CDR3 DNA: TGTGCCAGCAGTGACGGACAGGGGCGAAACGAGAACTATGGCTACACCTTC
clone size: few
D gene: TRBD1
J gene: TRBJ1-2
V gene: TRBV12-3/TRBV12-4

CDR3 protein: CASSQQPFIQGSTEAFF
CDR3 DNA: TGCGCCAGCAGCCAACAACCGTTCATACAGGGTAGCACTGAAGCTTTCTTT
clone size: .
D gene: .
J gene: TRBJ1-1
V gene: TRBV7-4

CDR3 protein: CASNHGPGQGNQPQHF
CDR3 DNA: TGTGCCAGCAACCACGGCCCGGGACAAGGAAATCAGCCCCAGCATTTT
clone size: few
D gene: .
J gene: TRBJ1-5
V gene: TRBV10-2

CDR3 protein: CASSKTRRGELFF
CDR3 DNA: TGTGCCAGCAGTAAGACACGACGCGGGGAGCTGTTTTTT
clone size: .
D gene: .
J gene: TRBJ2-2
V gene: TRBV6-5

CDR3 protein: CASSYRGSNYGYTF
CDR3 DNA: TGTGCCAGCAGCTACAGGGGCTCTAACTATGGCTACACCTTC
clone size: few
D gene: TRBD1
J gene: TRBJ1-2
V gene: TRBV5-8